One sample yielded the 4 T cell receptor beta chains listed below, sequenced in a study of T cell changes during pregnancy in multiple sclerosis. The repertoire was sequenced with immunoSEQ multiplex PCR; TCRdb's copy has only in-frame clones and lacks some. The data hold roughly 47,000 clones, with 85% to 90% observed a single time. The source was CD8+ T cells from peripheral blood mononuclear cells, collected in the second trimester of pregnancy. Receptor source: a female donor with multiple sclerosis, enrolled in a pregnancy study.

This clone appeared a few times. The genes are TRBV10-3 and TRBJ2-1; D is possibly TRBD2 (7 bases). This CDR3 comprises 15 residues. Trimming left V 0 bases short and J 6 bases short, with 12 bases between. Germline assignment: CDR1 ENHRY and CDR2 SYGVKD. The CDR3 DNA is TGTGCCATCAGTGAGTCGACAGGACTAGTCAATGAGCAGTTCTTC. This encodes CAISESTGLVNEQFF.

This chain joins TRBV13 and TRBJ2-1, with TRBD2 as a possible D gene (6 bases). Germline V lookup: CDR1 PRHDT, CDR2 FYEKMQ (reference sequence). CDR3 length: 14 residues. V gave up 1 base and J gave up 4 bases, with 8 bases separating them. CDR3 DNA: TGTGCCAGCAGCTTAGCGGGGACTTACAATGAGCAGTTCTTC. It yields the protein CASSLAGTYNEQFF.

The J gene is TRBJ2-3, the V gene TRBV5-1; tentative D call: TRBD2 (5 bases). Germline CDR1 reads SGHRS; CDR2 reads YFSETQ. Trimming shortened V by 2 bases and J by 5 bases, and 21 bases separated the two germline ends. The CDR3 is made up of 17 amino acids. The CDR3 DNA is TGCGCCAGCAGCTTATATTCTACGGGGAATCGGGGAGATACGCAGTATTTT. Amino acids: CASSLYSTGNRGDTQYF.

This clone was detected once. The J gene is TRBJ2-1, the V gene TRBV19; no clear D gene. The V end was cut by 3 bases, the J end by 6 bases, with 6 bases between. CDR1 is LNHDA, CDR2 SQIVND, per germline (reference sequence). CDR3 length: 12 residues. The CDR3 loop reads CASSIPRNEQFF. In nucleotides, the CDR3 is TGTGCCAGTAGTATTCCCCGCAATGAGCAGTTCTTC.